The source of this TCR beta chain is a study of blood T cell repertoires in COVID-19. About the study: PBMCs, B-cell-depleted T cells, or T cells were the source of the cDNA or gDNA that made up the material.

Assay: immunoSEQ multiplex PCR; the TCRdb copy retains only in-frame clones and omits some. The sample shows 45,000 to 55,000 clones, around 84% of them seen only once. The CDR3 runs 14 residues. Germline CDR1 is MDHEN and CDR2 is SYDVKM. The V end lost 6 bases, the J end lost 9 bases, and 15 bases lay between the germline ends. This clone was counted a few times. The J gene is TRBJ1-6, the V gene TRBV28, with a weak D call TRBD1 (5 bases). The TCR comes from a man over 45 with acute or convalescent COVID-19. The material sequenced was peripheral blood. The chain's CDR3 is CASSPPGWGSPLHF. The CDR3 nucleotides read TGTGCCAGCAGCCCTCCAGGGTGGGGTTCACCCCTCCACTTT.